This T cell receptor (beta chain) was captured by sequencing in a study of beta chain features in type 1 diabetes. About the study: Taken together, all samples contributed roughly 100 million examined sorted cells. Study-wide points: Among all four CD4+ subsets, Type 1 diabetes patients had TCRB CDR3s that were moderately but significantly shorter. Researchers caution that PCR might favor shorter templates, equally among patients and controls.

This CDR3 spans 10 amino acids. Germline CDR1 reads SQVTM; CDR2 reads ANQGSEA. This clone was recorded a few times. No antigen is known for it. The study reverse transcribed the entire isolated RNA, so it sequenced expressed TCRB transcripts. Some clones are missing from TCRdb's copy, which holds only in-frame ones; the method was immunoSEQ multiplex PCR. The sample carries roughly 150,000 clones, around 8% recorded once. Material: central memory CD4+ T cells from blood. The TCR was taken from a woman between 40 and 55 years old with type 1 diabetes. This chain joins TRBV29-1 and TRBJ1-1; D unclear. CDR3 DNA: TGCAGTTCCGGTTTCACTGAAGCTTTCTTT. Its translation: CSSGFTEAFF.